The rows below give T cell receptor beta chains drawn from one sample of a study of graft-versus-host responses after intestinal transplantation. No cognate antigen is known for these TCRs. The assay was immunoSEQ multiplex PCR, and TCRdb's table has in-frame clones only and misses some. The profile shows 85,000 to 90,000 clones, 80% to 85% of them singletons. Sequenced material: unstimulated CD8+ T cells sorted from spleen or lymph node cells, taken before intestinal transplant. These receptors all come from a human donor who received an intestinal transplant. Both conserved end residues are part of each CDR3. The D gene is left open where the match is weak. Part of the rows lack a size; the others show once, few, many or a class for expanded clones.

j_call | d_call | clone_size | v_call | cdr3_nt | cdr3_aa
TRBJ2-1 | NA | NA | TRBV6-5 | TGTGCCAGCAGTTACTCCCAAAGGGATGAGCAGTTCTTC | CASSYSQRDEQFF
TRBJ2-3 | TRBD2 | NA | TRBV19 | TGTGCCACCACACCGAGGGCGACTAGCGCTTACACAGATACGCAGTATTTT | CATTPRATSAYTDTQYF
TRBJ2-5 | NA | NA | TRBV15 | TGTGCCACCAGCAGAGGCCGGGGTGACGGGAGACTAGGGGAGACCCAGTACTTC | CATSRGRGDGRLGETQYF
TRBJ2-5 | NA | NA | TRBV6-6 | TGTGCCAGCACTGACTCCGGGGGCCAAGAGACCCAGTACTTC | CASTDSGGQETQYF
TRBJ2-7 | NA | few | TRBV7-9 | TGTGCCAGCAGCTTAGGTGGGGGACTCTTAGGGGAGCAGTACTTC | CASSLGGGLLGEQYF
TRBJ2-1 | TRBD2 | few | TRBV5-6 | TGTGCCAGCAGCTTGTGGCTAGCGGGGGCGGTTGAGCAGTTCTTC | CASSLWLAGAVEQFF
TRBJ2-2 | TRBD2 | NA | TRBV9 | TGTGCCGGCAGCGTAGAGGGAGCGGGGGCGAACACCGGGGAGCTGTTTTTT | CAGSVEGAGANTGELFF
TRBJ2-7 | NA | few | TRBV5-1 | TGCGCCAGCAGCTTGGCCGGGTACGGCAGTACCTACGAGCAGTACTTC | CASSLAGYGSTYEQYF
TRBJ1-2 | NA | NA | TRBV11-3 | TGTGCCAGCAGCTCAACCGAGTACTATGGCTACACCTTC | CASSSTEYYGYTF
TRBJ2-7 | TRBD2 | NA | TRBV9 | TGTGCCAGCAGCGTAGAAAACGGCTGGCGGGAGGAGGGACGCATCTCCTACGAGCAGTACTTC | CASSVENGWREEGRISYEQYF
TRBJ2-2 | TRBD2 | NA | TRBV7-4 | TGTGCCAGCAGCTCAGTAGCGGGAGGGCCCGACGGGGAGCTGTTTTTT | CASSSVAGGPDGELFF
TRBJ1-2 | NA | NA | TRBV16 | TGTGCCAGCAGCCAATCGGGAGGAGGCTACACCTTC | CASSQSGGGYTF
TRBJ1-1 | NA | NA | TRBV4-1 | TGCGCCAGCAGCCAAGATACGTTCGGGAACACTGAAGCTTTCTTT | CASSQDTFGNTEAFF
TRBJ1-4 | NA | NA | TRBV7-2 | TGTGCCAGCAGCTTAGGGCAAGAAACTATTGGAGAAAAACTGTTTTTT | CASSLGQETIGEKLFF
TRBJ1-1 | TRBD1 | NA | TRBV28 | TGTGCCAGCAGTCTTGACAGGGAGAACACTGAAGCTTTCTTT | CASSLDRENTEAFF
TRBJ2-7 | NA | NA | TRBV10-2 | TGCGCCAGCAGTGCCACGTACGAGCAGTACTTC | CASSATYEQYF
TRBJ2-7 | NA | NA | TRBV27 | TGTGCCAGCAGTCCCCCATTAAGTACGGGTCAATTCTCCTACGAGCAGTACTTC | CASSPPLSTGQFSYEQYF
TRBJ2-3 | NA | NA | TRBV9 | TGTGCCAGCAGCGTAGGGTCGGGGGCTGGCACAGATACGCAGTATTTT | CASSVGSGAGTDTQYF
TRBJ1-2 | NA | NA | TRBV19 | TGTGCCAGTAGTATGGGGGGCTATGGCTACACCTTC | CASSMGGYGYTF
TRBJ2-5 | TRBD1 | once | TRBV27 | TGTGCCAGCAGTTCGGGACAGGGGAAGCAAGAGACCCAGTACTTC | CASSSGQGKQETQYF
TRBJ2-3 | TRBD2 | NA | TRBV7-6 | TGTGCCAGCAGCTTAGGGCCTAGCGGGGCCACAGATACGCAGTATTTT | CASSLGPSGATDTQYF
TRBJ2-7 | NA | NA | TRBV28 | TGTAACTATGAGAGAGACGAGCAGTACTTC | CNYERDEQYF
TRBJ2-1 | TRBD1 | once | TRBV5-5 | TGTGCCAGCAGCAGGACAGGTAACAATGAGCAGTTCTTC | CASSRTGNNEQFF
TRBJ2-6 | NA | NA | TRBV7-9 | TGTGCCAGCAGCTTACCCCGGACGTTCTCTGGGGCCAACGTCCTGACTTTC | CASSLPRTFSGANVLTF
TRBJ1-6 | NA | NA | TRBV18 | TGTGCCAGCTCACCAACAGTAGTGGCCTCCTATAATTCACCCCTCCACTTT | CASSPTVVASYNSPLHF
TRBJ2-1 | NA | NA | TRBV28 | TGTGCCAGCAGTTCCCCCTCACAGGATACGTATGAGCAGTTCTTC | CASSSPSQDTYEQFF
TRBJ2-3 | TRBD1 | NA | TRBV7-6 | TGTGCCAGCAGCTGGGGACAGGGCACAGATACGCAGTATTTT | CASSWGQGTDTQYF
TRBJ2-5 | TRBD2 | NA | TRBV7-9 | TGTGCCAGCAGCTTACTAGCGGGAGAAAGGGAGACCCAGTACTTC | CASSLLAGERETQYF
TRBJ2-1 | TRBD1 | NA | TRBV7-2 | TGTGCCAGCAGCTTATACGGGACAGCTAACAATGAGCAGTTCTTC | CASSLYGTANNEQFF
TRBJ2-1 | NA | NA | TRBV15 | TGTGCCACCAGCAGCGCGTCGAGGGGGGGCCACAATGAGCAGTTCTTC | CATSSASRGGHNEQFF
TRBJ1-2 | NA | NA | TRBV28 | TGTGCCAGCTCCATGTCTCCGCGGCTTGCCTATGGCTACACCTTC | CASSMSPRLAYGYTF
TRBJ2-1 | NA | NA | TRBV4-1 | TGCGCCAGCAGCCAAGCAGTTACGGGAGCAGGGTACAATGAGCAGTTCTTC | CASSQAVTGAGYNEQFF
TRBJ1-1 | NA | NA | TRBV6-5 | TGTGCCAGCAGTTACGAAGGTGCGGTGACTGAAGCTTTCTTT | CASSYEGAVTEAFF
TRBJ2-7 | NA | NA | TRBV12-5 | TGTGCTAGTGGCCCGGGGACCTACGAGCAGTACTTC | CASGPGTYEQYF
TRBJ1-4 | NA | NA | TRBV28 | TGTGCCAGCAGTTTATGGGGCGGTGGTGATGAAAAACTGTTTTTT | CASSLWGGGDEKLFF
TRBJ1-6 | TRBD1 | NA | TRBV4-1 | TGCGCCAGCAGCCACAACAGGGGGTTGGTGGGCAATTCACCCCTCCACTTT | CASSHNRGLVGNSPLHF
TRBJ2-7 | TRBD2 | once | TRBV10-3 | TGTGCCATCAGTGGGGGGGGCTACGAGCAGTACTTC | CAISGGGYEQYF
TRBJ2-7 | NA | NA | TRBV13 | TGTGCCAGCAGCTTAGCTGGGCCGGACGAGCAGTACTTC | CASSLAGPDEQYF
TRBJ2-7 | NA | NA | TRBV25-1 | TGTGCCAGCAGTGAATCCCGACAGGTGGAACTAGCCCACTACGAGCAGTACTTC | CASSESRQVELAHYEQYF
TRBJ2-3 | TRBD1 | once | TRBV7-3 | TGTGCCAGCAGCGCCGGGACAGGGGATACAGATACGCAGTATTTT | CASSAGTGDTDTQYF
TRBJ2-1 | NA | NA | TRBV14 | TGTGCCAGCAGCCAACTAGGGAATGAGCAGTTCTTC | CASSQLGNEQFF
TRBJ1-2 | TRBD1 | NA | TRBV30 | TGTGCCTGGAGTGGTGTGGACAGGGATAAGGACTATGGCTACACCTTC | CAWSGVDRDKDYGYTF
TRBJ2-7 | NA | NA | TRBV6-1 | TGTGCCAGCAGTTCCCATTACGAGCAGTACTTC | CASSSHYEQYF
TRBJ2-7 | TRBD1 | NA | TRBV19 | TGTGCCAGTTCCACCGGGACAGGGGGCTACGAGCAGTACTTC | CASSTGTGGYEQYF
TRBJ2-5 | TRBD2 | NA | TRBV7-9 | TGTGCCAGCAGCTTAGCGGTTCAAATAGCGGGGCAAGAGACCCAGTACTTC | CASSLAVQIAGQETQYF
TRBJ1-4 | NA | once | TRBV4-1 | TGCGCCAGCAGCCAAGATGGACGTTTAATACTGTTTTTT | CASSQDGRLILFF
TRBJ2-2 | NA | NA | TRBV6-5 | TGTGCCAGCACTACCGGGACCTCGAACACCGGGGAGCTGTTTTTT | CASTTGTSNTGELFF